Below are 17 T cell receptor beta chains sequenced from a single sample in a study of blood T cells in healthy people across ages. A second PCR of roughly 7 to 11 cycles used a sample-barcoded 5' primer and a J-beta primer mix. TCRdb re-called the 5' RACE reads through MiXCR, storing one row per CDR3 protein. This table holds 1.5 million or so distinct CDR3 sequences, approximately 40% found once. Sequencing was done on a sample of blood. These receptors were obtained from a woman between 18 and 30 years old in good health.

The J gene is TRBJ2-1, the V gene TRBV20-1; D is unclear. CDR3 length: 14 residues. Germline V gene lookup returns CDR1 DFQATT and CDR2 SNEGSKA (reference sequence). The V end lost 2 bases, the J end lost 2 bases, and 10 bases lay between the germline ends. This CDR3 reads CSARFILAYNEQFF. CDR3 sequence (DNA): TGCAGTGCTAGATTTATTCTTGCCTACAATGAGCAGTTCTTC.

In its sample, this clonotype was seen a few times. This chain joins TRBV7-9 and TRBJ2-7, with D unresolved. Trimming removed 5 bases from V and 2 bases from J, with 10 bases in between. The CDR3 length is 13 residues. Germline V gene sequence: CDR1 SEHNR, CDR2 FQNEAQ (reference sequence). CDR3 sequence: CASSQTETYEQYF. CDR3 nucleotides: TGTGCCAGCAGCCAGACGGAAACCTACGAGCAGTACTTC.

The chain employs TRBV10-3 and TRBJ1-2; D perhaps matches TRBD1 (6 bases). The CDR3 is 15 amino acids. Germline loops: CDR1 ENHRY, CDR2 SYGVKD. V was pared by 6 bases and J by 2 bases, with 16 bases between. This CDR3 reads CAISVPGERNYGYTF. The CDR3 DNA sequence: TGTGCCATCAGCGTGCCAGGGGAGAGAAACTATGGCTACACCTTC.

With regard to this clonotype: A read error is possible here, since a much larger clone lies one base away. The chain carries TRBV6-4 and TRBJ2-3; maybe TRBD2 (6 bases). In germline, CDR1 is MRHNA, CDR2 SNTAGT. CDR3 length equals 14 residues. V lost 3 bases to trimming and J lost 4 bases, with 11 bases between them. This CDR3 is CASSEWDSPDTQYF. In nucleotides, the CDR3 is TGTGCCAGCAGTGAATGGGACTCCCCAGATACGCAGTATTTT.

The gene calls are TRBV12-3 or TRBV12-4 and TRBJ2-2, with a possible D match to TRBD2 (5 bases). V was trimmed by 5 bases and J by 4 bases, leaving 14 bases between them. The CDR3 runs to 15 residues. Written as DNA, the CDR3 is TGTGCCAGCAGTACCCGGGTAGCGCTCACCGGGGAGCTGTTTTTT. Its translation: CASSTRVALTGELFF.

The J gene is TRBJ2-7, the V gene TRBV11-2; D could derive from TRBD1 or TRBD2 (5 bases each). The V end lost 5 bases, the J end lost 3 bases, and 14 bases lay between the germline ends. Germline V gene lookup returns CDR1 SGHAT and CDR2 FQNNGV. There are 14 residues in the CDR3. The CDR3, as DNA: TGTGCCAGCAGCCCCTCCGGGACCATCTACGAGCAGTACTTC. It encodes CASSPSGTIYEQYF.

This clonotype has just a few counts. J is TRBJ2-5 and V is TRBV5-4; tentatively, D is TRBD1 or TRBD2 (5 bases each). The CDR3 is 14 residues long. The germline V and J ends were trimmed by 4 bases and 2 bases, with 12 bases remaining between them. Germline assignment: CDR1 SGHNT and CDR2 YYREEE (reference sequence). CDR3 sequence: CASSARDAQETQYF. For the CDR3, the DNA is TGTGCCAGCAGCGCAAGGGACGCTCAAGAGACCCAGTACTTC. Together with reference TRBV5-4 and TRBJ2-5, the CDR3 gives the full variable domain: ETGVTQSPTHLIKTRGQQVTLRCSSQSGHNTVSWYQQALGQGPQFIFQYYREEENGRGNFPPRFSGLQFPNYSSELNVNALELDDSALYLCASSARDAQETQYFGPGTRLLVL.

The genes are TRBV6-2 or TRBV6-3 and TRBJ2-1; the D gene is possibly TRBD2 (6 bases). Deletions cut 3 bases from V and 0 bases from J, with 18 bases between. Germline V gives CDR1 MNHEY, CDR2 SVGEGT. The CDR3 runs 18 residues. As DNA, the CDR3 is TGTGCCAGCAGTTATTGGCCTTTGCACGGGGGCTCCTACAATGAGCAGTTCTTC. This gives the protein CASSYWPLHGGSYNEQFF.

This clonotype has more than one count but fewer than ten. The J gene is TRBJ1-2, the V gene TRBV9; TRBD1 is a possible D gene (6 bases). The germline V and J ends were trimmed by 4 bases and 1 base, with 17 bases remaining between them. CDR3 length equals 16 residues. CDR1 and CDR2 (germline): SGDLS, YYNGEE. The chain's CDR3 is CASSSGTNLFNYGYTF. The DNA for the CDR3 is TGTGCCAGCAGCTCCGGGACAAACCTATTTAACTATGGCTACACCTTC.

This clonotype occurred a few times. This chain joins TRBV10-2 and TRBJ1-2; D perhaps matches TRBD1 (5 bases). Germline V lookup: CDR1 WSHSY, CDR2 SAAADI. V gave up 0 bases and J gave up 7 bases, with 9 bases separating them. The CDR3 runs 13 residues. The CDR3 sequence is CASSESGAGGYTF. In DNA form, the CDR3 reads TGCGCCAGCAGTGAGTCCGGGGCCGGTGGCTACACCTTC.

The chain recombines TRBV12-3 or TRBV12-4 with TRBJ2-3, with a possible D match to TRBD2 (5 bases). The CDR3 length is 14 residues. V was cut by 3 bases and J by 5 bases, with 12 bases left in between. Here the CDR3 reads CASSFRSRGDTQYF. In nucleotides, the CDR3 is TGTGCCAGCAGTTTCCGATCCCGGGGAGATACGCAGTATTTT.

The rearrangement uses TRBV11-2 and TRBJ2-5; 8 positions agree with TRBD1. The germline V gene encodes CDR1 SGHAT and CDR2 FQNNGV. This CDR3 comprises 14 residues. V lost 3 bases to trimming and J lost 5 bases; unmatched junction nucleotides: 5. CDR3 sequence (DNA): TGTGCCAGCAGCTTCAGGGGGCGCGGGGAGACCCAGTACTTC. Translated: CASSFRGRGETQYF.

The CDR3 DNA sequence: TGTGCCAGCAGCTTAGTCGGGGCTAGCAGTGAGCAGTTCTTC. Translation: CASSLVGASSEQFF. This chain links TRBV7-6 with TRBJ2-1; D may be TRBD1 or TRBD2 (5 bases each). The CDR3 sequence is 14 residues long. Trimming took off 1 base at V and 9 bases at J, with 13 bases between the two ends. From germline, CDR1 is SGHVS and CDR2 FNYEAQ. Full variable domain (missing parts from reference TRBV7-6 and TRBJ2-1): GAGVSQSPRYKVTKRGQDVALRCDPISGHVSLYWYRQALGQGPEFLTYFNYEAQQDKSGLPNDRFSAERPEGSISTLTIQRTEQRDSAMYRCASSLVGASSEQFFGPGTRLTVL.

As regards this clonotype: A read error is possible here, since a much larger clone lies one base away. CDR3 region: CASSEAWKLRGTQYF. In DNA form, the CDR3 reads TGTGCCAGCAGTGAAGCTTGGAAGCTTCGGGGGACCCAGTACTTC. The J gene is TRBJ2-5, the V gene TRBV6-1; TRBD2 might be the D (5 bases). CDR1 is MNHNS and CDR2 is SASEGT in the germline V gene. The CDR3 extends over 15 amino acids. Deletions cut 0 bases from V and 7 bases from J, with 15 bases between.

This chain uses TRBV11-2 with TRBJ2-6; D unclear. Trimming stripped 1 base from V and 0 bases from J, with 7 bases between. The CDR3 runs to 16 residues. Germline CDR1 reads SGHAT; CDR2 reads FQNNGV. The chain's CDR3 is CASSLGPASGANVLTF. The CDR3 bases are TGTGCCAGCAGCTTAGGACCCGCCTCTGGGGCCAACGTCCTGACTTTC. The complete variable domain, with remaining parts taken from reference TRBV11-2 and TRBJ2-6, reads EAGVAQSPRYKIIEKRQSVAFWCNPISGHATLYWYQQILGQGPKLLIQFQNNGVVDDSQLPKDRFSAERLKGVDSTLKIQPAKLEDSAVYLCASSLGPASGANVLTFGAGSRLTVL.

Worth noting for this clonotype: An end of the junction does not agree with germline; a read error may underlie this. The chain carries TRBV10-1 and TRBJ2-3; D is perhaps TRBD2 (5 bases). Germline lookup yields CDR1 WNHNN and CDR2 SYGVQD (reference sequence). The CDR3 consists of 14 residues. CDR3 sequence: CVSSSGFSADTQYF. The CDR3 DNA follows: TGCGTCAGCAGTTCGGGGTTCTCCGCAGATACGCAGTATTTT.

This clonotype was picked up one time. The rearrangement uses TRBV4-1 and TRBJ2-3, with 7 bases that match TRBD1. Germline loops: CDR1 MGHRA, CDR2 YSYEKL. Losses at the gene ends were 0 bases for V and 4 bases for J; bases not matched to a gene: 16. The CDR3 spans 19 residues. The CDR3 nucleotides are TGCGCCAGCAGCCAAGAGAGGAACTGGGACAGACTCTATCCAGATACGCAGTATTTT. This codes for CASSQERNWDRLYPDTQYF.